These 3 T cell receptor beta chains share one sample of origin, sequenced in a study of shared clonotypes between healthy human individuals. The assay was immunoSEQ multiplex PCR, and TCRdb's table has in-frame clones only and misses some. The sample lists 2 million or so clones; approximately 94% were seen once. CD8 cells regarded as naive lacked CD45RO, were positively chosen for CCR7, and omitted terminally differentiated effector memory CD45RA+ cells. Input material: naive CD8+ T cells sorted from blood. The receptors come from a man younger than 30 in good health.

This clone is a singleton in its sample. V usage is TRBV5-1 and J usage is TRBJ2-1; unclear D gene. This CDR3 is 13 amino acids long. Germline CDR1 reads SGHRS; CDR2 reads YFSETQ. Trimming took 2 bases from V and 8 from J, leaving 11 bases between them. CDR3 DNA: TGCGCCAGCAGCTTAGGGTTTCAGGATGAGCAGTTCTTC. As protein: CASSLGFQDEQFF.

V usage is TRBV7-9 and J usage is TRBJ2-7; 11 bases are a match to TRBD1. Germline-derived CDR1 and CDR2 are SEHNR and FQNEAQ (reference sequence). Trimming at V came to 4 bases and at J to 3 bases, leaving 5 bases not matched to a gene. The CDR3 is made up of 15 amino acids. The chain's CDR3 is CASSSGTGGVYEQYF. The CDR3 DNA is TGTGCCAGCAGCTCCGGGACAGGGGGTGTCTACGAGCAGTACTTC.

This rearrangement joins TRBV9 to TRBJ2-3; D is unclear. The ends were cut back, 1 base at V and 1 base at J, with 13 bases in the middle. The CDR3 has 16 amino acids. CDR1 SGDLS and CDR2 YYNGEE come from the germline V gene. Here the CDR3 DNA reads TGTGCCAGCAGCGTATCACGGGTTTTTGGCACAGATACGCAGTATTTT. Translated, it gives CASSVSRVFGTDTQYF.